These T cell receptor beta chains were read from a single sample in a study of identical twins. MiXCR, run by TCRdb on the 5' RACE reads, gives a single entry per CDR3 protein. The sample carries a few hundred thousand distinct CDR3 sequences, nearly 9.5% recorded once. These same records also appear under a second study, on yellow fever vaccine responses in identical twins.

Sequencing used CD8+ T cells sorted from blood. The receptors here all came from a woman under 30 in good health. CDR3s include the opening cysteine and the closing phenylalanine or tryptophan. The D gene is left open where the match is weak. Some rows have no size entry. The others give once, few or many, or a class for an expanded clone.

V	J	size	D	CDR3	DNA
TRBV10-2	TRBJ2-5	few	TRBD2	CASSDTGLAVLQETQYF	TGCGCCAGCAGTGATACCGGACTAGCGGTACTCCAAGAGACCCAGTACTTC
TRBV9	TRBJ1-2	few	.	CASSGTGLNGYGYTF	TGTGCCAGCAGCGGCACAGGGCTTAACGGCTATGGCTACACCTTC
TRBV27	TRBJ2-1	.	TRBD2	CASSQSSGPYNEQFF	TGTGCCAGCAGCCAATCTAGCGGGCCCTACAATGAGCAGTTCTTC
TRBV6-1	TRBJ2-7	.	TRBD2	CASSLVGGDSTYEQYF	TGTGCCAGCAGCCTAGTGGGGGGGGACTCAACCTACGAGCAGTACTTC
TRBV21-1	TRBJ1-1	few	.	CASSKARTESENTEAFF	TGTGCCAGCAGCAAGGCCCGGACGGAGAGTGAGAACACTGAAGCTTTCTTT
TRBV20-1	TRBJ2-7	few	TRBD1	CSAKTGTGPFYEQYF	TGCAGTGCTAAAACCGGGACAGGCCCCTTCTACGAGCAGTACTTC
TRBV11-2	TRBJ2-3	.	TRBD2	CASSLDLALAGDSPDTQYF	TGTGCCAGCAGCTTAGATCTGGCTTTAGCGGGAGACAGCCCAGATACGCAGTATTTT
TRBV12-3/TRBV12-4	TRBJ1-5	.	TRBD1	CASSYGTGYQPQHF	TGTGCCAGCAGTTACGGGACAGGGTATCAGCCCCAGCATTTT
TRBV7-9	TRBJ2-7	many	.	CASSVAGQSSYEQYF	TGTGCCAGCAGCGTCGCGGGACAGAGCTCCTACGAGCAGTACTTC
TRBV2	TRBJ2-2	few	.	CASSNDGFANTGELFF	TGTGCCAGCTCGAATGACGGGTTCGCGAACACCGGGGAGCTGTTTTTT
TRBV4-2	TRBJ2-2	many	TRBD2	CASSQDGEGRELFF	TGTGCCAGCAGCCAGGACGGGGAGGGCCGGGAGCTGTTTTTT
TRBV3-1	TRBJ2-7	few	.	CASSQGLANSYEQYF	TGTGCCAGCAGCCAGGGACTCGCGAATTCCTACGAGCAGTACTTC
TRBV18	TRBJ2-1	many	.	CASRLTGWNEQFF	TGTGCCAGTCGACTCACGGGCTGGAATGAGCAGTTCTTC
TRBV4-2	TRBJ2-5	few	.	CASSQDRLGETQYF	TGTGCCAGCAGCCAAGATAGACTAGGAGAGACCCAGTACTTC
TRBV5-1	TRBJ1-1	few	.	CASSFQDMTNTEAFF	TGCGCCAGCAGCTTCCAGGACATGACGAACACTGAAGCTTTCTTT
TRBV7-6	TRBJ2-5	.	TRBD1	CASSPRLEIRRDRGQVETQYF	TGTGCCAGCAGCCCTAGATTAGAGATCCGACGGGACAGGGGGCAGGTAGAGACCCAGTACTTC
TRBV20-1	TRBJ1-2	few	.	CSARDERRRRSGYGYTF	TGCAGTGCTAGAGATGAGAGGCGGCGGCGGTCAGGCTATGGCTACACCTTC
TRBV9	TRBJ2-7	many	.	CASSVGGSYEQYF	TGTGCCAGCAGCGTAGGTGGCTCCTACGAGCAGTACTTC
TRBV20-1	TRBJ2-1	few	.	CSARVSNVQFF	TGCAGTGCTAGAGTTTCGAATGTGCAGTTCTTC
TRBV9	TRBJ1-2	.	TRBD1	CASRQTGPNYGYTF	TGTGCCAGCAGACAGACAGGGCCCAACTATGGCTACACCTTC
TRBV4-3	TRBJ2-2	.	.	CASSQGLGNTGELFF	TGCGCCAGCAGCCAGGGACTGGGGAACACCGGGGAGCTGTTTTTT
TRBV6-1	TRBJ2-1	.	TRBD2	CASREPGLAGVLGYNEQFF	TGTGCCAGCAGAGAACCGGGACTAGCGGGAGTCCTTGGCTACAATGAGCAGTTCTTC
TRBV5-1	TRBJ2-1	few	TRBD2	CASSDPGLASYNEQFF	TGCGCCAGCAGCGATCCCGGACTAGCCTCCTACAATGAGCAGTTCTTC
TRBV12-3/TRBV12-4	TRBJ1-1	.	.	CASSSIGTEHLNTEAFF	TGTGCCAGCAGTTCGATAGGGACCGAACACTTAAACACTGAAGCTTTCTTT
TRBV6-5	TRBJ2-7	many	.	CASSSDTPAYEQYF	TGTGCCAGCAGTTCCGACACCCCGGCCTACGAGCAGTACTTC
TRBV6-4	TRBJ2-1	.	TRBD1	CASSERGHNEQFF	TGTGCCAGCAGTGAAAGGGGGCACAATGAGCAGTTCTTC
TRBV7-6	TRBJ2-2	many	.	CASSPRTVPNTGELFF	TGTGCCAGCAGCCCTCGGACGGTACCGAACACCGGGGAGCTGTTTTTT
TRBV29-1	TRBJ1-1	few	TRBD1	CSVDGLQGRSEAFF	TGCAGCGTTGACGGGTTACAGGGGCGGTCTGAAGCTTTCTTT
TRBV30	TRBJ2-1	.	.	CAWSYGPILYNEQLF	TGTGCCTGGAGTTACGGACCGATACTATACAATGAGCAGCTCTTC
TRBV9	TRBJ2-1	.	TRBD2	CASSVASGGHNEQFF	TGTGCCAGCAGCGTAGCTAGCGGGGGGCACAATGAGCAGTTCTTC
TRBV27	TRBJ1-2	many	.	CASSFSSMGYGYTF	TGTGCCAGCAGTTTCAGCTCTATGGGCTATGGCTACACCTTC
TRBV5-1	TRBJ1-1	.	.	CASSPHNTEAFF	TGCGCCAGCAGCCCTCATAACACTGAAGCTTTCTTT
TRBV2	TRBJ2-1	.	TRBD2	CASSELAGGNEQFF	TGTGCCAGCAGTGAACTAGCGGGGGGCAATGAGCAGTTCTTC